The TCR beta chain under discussion was sequenced for a study of blood T cells in healthy people across ages (dated by TCRdb to between 2015 and 2016). At the level of the whole study: In model experiments, template switching captured about one uniquely barcoded TCR beta cDNA molecule for every two T cells. For two donors (one aged 18 to 29 and one aged 80 or older), the study analyzed two additional independent replicas of 1 million unique cDNA reads from the same blood draw. The donors were divided into four age groups: young (average approximately 17 years), middle-aged (roughly 42), aged (approximately 62) and long-lived (about 79). To track age-related changes in TCR beta repertoire diversity, the study relied on deep sequencing normalized with unique cDNA molecular identifiers. To avoid experimental bias, donors of different ages were distributed randomly across sequencing lanes. General study outcomes and caveats: The percentage of naive T cells measured by flow cytometry correlated strongly with observed TCR beta diversity. Donor CMV infection status was unknown, potentially confounding age-related changes in expanded clonotypes. Since profiling was done on bulk unsorted PBMCs, naive and antigen-experienced compartments could not be conclusively compared. Total diversity estimates from one million sequenced T cells were considered lower bounds and underestimates. Observed TCR beta diversity per million T cells fell roughly linearly with age, and a significant reduction was already apparent by age around 44. Compared with the aged group, more naive CD4+ T cells, fewer expanded clones and increased TCR diversity were shown by the long-lived group, suggesting age selection.

Taken from cysteine to phenylalanine, the CDR3 has 16 residues. The CDR3 DNA has 48 bases and is translated from base 1. In the germline V gene, CDR1 corresponds to MGHRA and CDR2 to YSYEKL. V is pared back by 4 bases and J by 4 bases, with 18 bases lying between the germline termini. Library construction relied on 5' RACE. The sequencer listed for this sample is Illumina HiSeq 2500. A second PCR of roughly 6 to 11 cycles was run with a J-beta primer mix and a sample-barcoded 5' primer. A template-switch 5' adaptor carrying 12 random nucleotides introduced a unique molecular identifier onto each TCR beta cDNA molecule. Each sample yielded at least 2.5 million CDR3-containing paired-end reads. First-strand cDNA synthesis was performed from all RNA using the Mint cDNA synthesis kit, with priming by a TRBC-specific oligonucleotide. Following uracil-DNA glycosylase treatment, all cDNA underwent a first 18-cycle PCR with the universal primers M1SS and BC2_uni_R. As for the authors' bioinformatics: For normalization, 1 million high-quality reads, each with a distinct molecular identifier, were randomly selected from each sample. Reads with shared molecular identifiers were discarded instead of being binned into consensus sequences. MiTCR, set to a Q25 quality threshold and the strictest error-elimination algorithm, was used for CDR3 identification, clonotype clustering and error correction. A nonparametric unseen species model using Euler transformation provided a lower-bound estimate of total TCR beta diversity. In-frame beta chains were kept once TCRdb had trimmed the public reads at Q25 with fastp and called clones with MiXCR. CDR3 protein duplicates are merged, each entry listing the most common genes and DNA. The V and J calls come from TCRdb's annotation, not from the publication. The sample table lists hundreds of thousands of distinct CDR3 sequences, around 48% of them with a count of one. Of the sample, around an eighth falls within the top ten clones.

This clonotype was counted between two and nine times. No antigen is known for it. The input lacks base qualities; no much larger clone sits a single base away. The donors were 40 or so Caucasian individuals from Russia, aged roughly 6 to 100 years, who were systemically healthy. About 10 milliliters of peripheral blood were collected from each donor into EDTA-treated Vacutainer tubes. Ficoll-Paque density-gradient centrifugation was used to isolate PBMCs, with at least 6 million per sample. Trizol reagent was used to extract total RNA from PBMCs, with at least 5 micrograms per sample. The percentages of naive CD45RAhigh/CD27high T cells were determined by flow cytometry on a PBMC aliquot from every donor.

The receptor chain draws on TRBV4-1 and TRBJ2-3; the D region may be TRBD1 or TRBD2, each matching 6 bases equally. This sequence was found in a young man in good health. Specimen: blood. The nucleotide sequence reads TGCGCCAGCAGCCGGACCACGGGGGCCCCCGCAGATACGCAGTATTTT. This sequence encodes CASSRTTGAPADTQYF.